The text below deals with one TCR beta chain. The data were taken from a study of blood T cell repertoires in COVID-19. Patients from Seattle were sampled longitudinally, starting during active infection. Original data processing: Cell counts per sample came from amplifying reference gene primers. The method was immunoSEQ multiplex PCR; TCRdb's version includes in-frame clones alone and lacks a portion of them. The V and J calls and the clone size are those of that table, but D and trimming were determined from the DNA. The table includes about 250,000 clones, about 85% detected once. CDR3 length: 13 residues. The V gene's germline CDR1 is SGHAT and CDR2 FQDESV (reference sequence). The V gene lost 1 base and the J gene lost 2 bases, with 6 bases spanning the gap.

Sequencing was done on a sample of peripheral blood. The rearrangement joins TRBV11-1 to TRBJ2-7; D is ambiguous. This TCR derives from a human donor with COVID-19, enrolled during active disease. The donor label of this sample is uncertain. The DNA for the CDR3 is TGTGCCAGCAGCTTAGAACGGGCCTACGAGCAGTACTTC. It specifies CASSLERAYEQYF.